These T cell receptor beta chains were read from a single sample in a study of blood T cell repertoires in COVID-19. Profiled with immunoSEQ multiplex PCR; TCRdb holds only in-frame clones, not every one. The sample holds 55,000 to 75,000 clones; over 60% are singletons and the top ten take less than 25%. The sequencing sample was made of peripheral blood. These receptor sequences come from a human donor in a cohort sampled during active COVID-19. CDR3s include the opening cysteine and the closing phenylalanine or tryptophan. D genes are given only for firm matches. Size values are once, few and many counts, or a class for expanded clones, and some rows have none.

>-|TRBD1|TRBJ1-4|TRBV28
TGTGCCAGCAGTTTATTGGGCAGGGGGAAAGAAAAACTGTTTTTT
CASSLLGRGKEKLFF
>-|TRBD1|TRBJ1-3|TRBV5-5
TGTGCCAGCAGCCCTGGGACAGGGAGAACCATATATTTT
CASSPGTGRTIYF
>once|-|TRBJ2-3|TRBV7-2
TGTGCCAGCAGCTTTTACAGAGCAGATACGCAGTATTTT
CASSFYRADTQYF
>-|-|TRBJ1-5|TRBV4-3
TGCGCCAGCAGCCAAGCGGCGGGACAGCCCCAGCATTTT
CASSQAAGQPQHF
>once|-|TRBJ1-5|TRBV6-1
TGTGCCAGCAGTAAAGACAGCAGGGTTACTAATCAGCCCCAGCATTTT
CASSKDSRVTNQPQHF
>few|-|TRBJ2-2|TRBV2
TGTGCCAGCGAAAGCGACGGAATAAACACCGGGGAGCTGTTTTTT
CASESDGINTGELFF
>-|-|TRBJ1-2|TRBV18
TGTGCCAGCTCACCCGGGGATAACTATGGCTACACCTTC
CASSPGDNYGYTF
>-|TRBD1|TRBJ2-7|TRBV6-5
TGTGCCAGCAGTACAGGGGGAAGTTTCTACGAGCAGTACTTC
CASSTGGSFYEQYF
>-|TRBD2|TRBJ2-5|TRBV28
TGTGCCAGCAGTACCAGCCGACTAGCGGGGGGGCGGGAGACCCAGTACTTC
CASSTSRLAGGRETQYF
>-|-|TRBJ2-2|TRBV7-2
TGTGCCAGCAGCTTAGCGTCTAAGACCGGGGAGCTGTTTTTT
CASSLASKTGELFF
>-|-|TRBJ1-5|TRBV2
TGTGCCAGCAGGACCCAGACAGGATATAGCAATCAGCCCCAGCATTTT
CASRTQTGYSNQPQHF
>-|TRBD2|TRBJ2-7|TRBV2
TGTGCCAGCAGTGAACTGGCGGGAGGGCCCTACGAGCAGTACTTC
CASSELAGGPYEQYF
>-|TRBD1|TRBJ2-3|TRBV6-5
TGTGCCAGCAGCGGAGGGACAGGGGGGACAGATACGCAGTATTTT
CASSGGTGGTDTQYF
>-|-|TRBJ2-7|TRBV5-1
TGCGCCAGCAGAGCCTCGTCTACCACCTACGAGCAGTACTTC
CASRASSTTYEQYF
>-|-|TRBJ2-5|TRBV19
TGTGCCAGTAGCCCCCGACAGCAGCTCCAAGAGACCCAGTACTTC
CASSPRQQLQETQYF
>-|TRBD1|TRBJ2-1|TRBV5-1
TGCGCCAGCAGCTTGAATCTAGGTACAGGGGGAAACAATGAGCAGTTCTTC
CASSLNLGTGGNNEQFF
>-|TRBD1|TRBJ1-5|TRBV5-6
TGTGCCAGCAGCTTTCAGGGGGCCCTTAATCAGCCCCAGCATTTT
CASSFQGALNQPQHF
>-|TRBD1|TRBJ1-2|TRBV3-1/TRBV3-2
TGTGCCAGCAGCCCAGGGGGCGCCTATGGCTACACCTTC
CASSPGGAYGYTF
>-|-|TRBJ2-3|TRBV5-1
TGCGCCAGCAGCTTGGGGAGTGGGTTCACAGATACGCAGTATTTT
CASSLGSGFTDTQYF
>-|TRBD1|TRBJ1-4|TRBV3-1/TRBV3-2
TGTGCCAGCAGCCAACCGGGGGTGACAGGGGTTAATGAAAAACTGTTTTTT
CASSQPGVTGVNEKLFF
>-|TRBD2|TRBJ2-3|TRBV7-2
TGTGCCAGCAGCTTAAGCGGGGGACGGACTAGCACAGATACGCAGTATTTT
CASSLSGGRTSTDTQYF
>-|TRBD1|TRBJ2-7|TRBV5-1
TGCGCCAGCAGCAGACCCGGGACAGGGGAGGGAGAGCAGTACTTC
CASSRPGTGEGEQYF
>once|-|TRBJ1-5|TRBV19
TGTGCCAGTAGTATAGTTGCGGGGGGCCGCCAGCCCCAGCATTTT
CASSIVAGGRQPQHF
>few|-|TRBJ2-7|TRBV4-1
TGCGCCAGCAGCCAAGATTGGAGGGGGCGTTACGAGCAGTACTTC
CASSQDWRGRYEQYF
>-|-|TRBJ1-1|TRBV7-2
TGTGCCAGCAGGAGGACAGCAAACACTGAAGCTTTCTTT
CASRRTANTEAFF
>-|TRBD1|TRBJ2-1|TRBV2
TGTGCCAGCAGGGGCGGACAGGGGTCCTCCTACAATGAGCAGTTCTTC
CASRGGQGSSYNEQFF
>-|-|TRBJ2-1|TRBV5-5
TGTGCCACGAGAATAGGGCGGGGAGTTTCGAATGAGCAGTTCTTC
CATRIGRGVSNEQFF
>-|-|TRBJ1-6|TRBV6-1
TGTGCCAGCAGTGAAAACAATAATTCACCCCTCCACTTT
CASSENNNSPLHF
>-|-|TRBJ1-4|TRBV6-5
TGTGCCAGCAGCACTAAGGGACTGAATGAAAAACTGTTTTTT
CASSTKGLNEKLFF
>-|-|TRBJ2-5|TRBV5-4
TGTGCCAGCAGCCCGGACTCCCCCGAGACCCAGTACTTC
CASSPDSPETQYF
>-|-|TRBJ2-3|TRBV20-1
TGCAGTGCTAGTGGGGCTAGTGGGGGGGCTAGCACAGATACGCAGTATTTT
CSASGASGGASTDTQYF
>-|TRBD2|TRBJ2-2|TRBV11-3
TGTGCCAGCAGCCAACGCGGGGGAACCCTCACCGGGGAGCTGTTTTTT
CASSQRGGTLTGELFF
>-|-|TRBJ1-5|TRBV19
TGTGCCAGTCTCGGAATGGGCATTAATAGCAATCAGCCCCAGCATTTT
CASLGMGINSNQPQHF
>-|-|TRBJ1-1|TRBV5-1
TGCGCCAGCAGCTTGGTTCAGGGAGGTTCTGAAGCTTTCTTT
CASSLVQGGSEAFF
>-|-|TRBJ2-2|TRBV19
TGTGCCAGTAGTATAGGGGCAGGGTACACCGGGGAGCTGTTTTTT
CASSIGAGYTGELFF
>-|-|TRBJ2-1|TRBV7-8
TGTGCCAGCAGCTTAGGAACGGGGAACAATGAGCAGTTCTTC
CASSLGTGNNEQFF
>-|-|TRBJ2-3|TRBV2
TGTGCCAGCAGGGACAGATCCACAGATACGCAGTATTTT
CASRDRSTDTQYF
>-|-|TRBJ2-1|TRBV7-2
TGTGCCAGCAGCGGCGGTGTGGGCTCCTACAATGAGCAGTTCTTC
CASSGGVGSYNEQFF
>-|-|TRBJ2-2|TRBV18
TGTGCCAGCTCACCAGGTCCCGCAGACACGACCTACACCGGGGAGCTGTTTTTT
CASSPGPADTTYTGELFF
>-|-|TRBJ2-5|TRBV5-1
TGCGCCAGCAGCGGGGGGTTCTCCTCCCTGCTCCAAGAGACCCAGTACTTC
CASSGGFSSLLQETQYF
>-|-|TRBJ2-1|TRBV11-2
TGTGCCAGCAGCTTAGCGGCAGGGGCCGACTCCTACAATGAGCAGTTCTTC
CASSLAAGADSYNEQFF
>-|TRBD1|TRBJ2-1|TRBV5-6
TGTGCCAGCAGCTTGACCCTAGGACAGGGCATTAGAGTTAATGAGCAGTTCTTC
CASSLTLGQGIRVNEQFF
>few|TRBD1|TRBJ1-5|TRBV7-2
TGTGCCAGCAGCCCAACCGGGACAGGGTCTTTCCAGCCCCAGCATTTT
CASSPTGTGSFQPQHF
>once|-|TRBJ2-2|TRBV7-8
TGTGCCAGCAGCTTACCGGAGCAGGGGGAGCTGTTTTTT
CASSLPEQGELFF
>-|TRBD2|TRBJ2-5|TRBV7-9
TGTGCCAGCAGTCGTAGTGGGGGGGAAGAGACCCAGTACTTC
CASSRSGGEETQYF
>few|-|TRBJ1-6|TRBV11-2
TGTGCCAGCAGCTTAGCGGCACAGGTTGAGTCACCCCTCCACTTT
CASSLAAQVESPLHF
>-|TRBD1|TRBJ2-1|TRBV4-1
TGCGCCAGCAGCCAAGTTGGTGGGACAGGGTTCAATGAGCAGTTCTTC
CASSQVGGTGFNEQFF
>once|-|TRBJ2-7|TRBV6-5
TGTGCCATCGATGATACCGGGGTTTTAACTTACGAGCAGTACTTC
CAIDDTGVLTYEQYF
>-|-|TRBJ1-4|TRBV19
TGTGCCAGTAGTATTACTGCAACTAATGAAAAACTGTTTTTT
CASSITATNEKLFF
>-|-|TRBJ2-5|TRBV6-5
TGTGCCAGCAGTTACGAGTTGGGGCGGGGGCCCCAGTACTTC
CASSYELGRGPQYF
>-|TRBD1|TRBJ2-5|TRBV7-2
TGTGCCAGCAGCCCAGAGACGTATAGGGGGCCTTGGAGTTGGGAGACCCAGTACTTC
CASSPETYRGPWSWETQYF
>-|-|TRBJ2-7|TRBV19
TGTGCCAGTAGTATCAACAGGGAAAACTACGAGCAGTACTTC
CASSINRENYEQYF